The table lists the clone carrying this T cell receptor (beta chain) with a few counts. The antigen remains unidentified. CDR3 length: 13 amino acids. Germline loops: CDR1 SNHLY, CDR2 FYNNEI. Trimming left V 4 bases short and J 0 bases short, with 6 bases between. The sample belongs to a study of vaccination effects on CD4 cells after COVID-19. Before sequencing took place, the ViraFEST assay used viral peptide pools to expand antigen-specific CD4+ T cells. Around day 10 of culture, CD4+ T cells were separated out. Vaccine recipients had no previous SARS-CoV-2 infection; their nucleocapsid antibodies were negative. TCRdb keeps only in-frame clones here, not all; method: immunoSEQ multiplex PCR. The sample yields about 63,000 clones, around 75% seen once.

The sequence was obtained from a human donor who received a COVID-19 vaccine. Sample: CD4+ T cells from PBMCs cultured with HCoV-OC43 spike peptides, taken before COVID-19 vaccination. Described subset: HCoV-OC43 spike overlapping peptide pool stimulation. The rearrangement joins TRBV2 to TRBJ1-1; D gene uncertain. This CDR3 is CASSVSLNTEAFF. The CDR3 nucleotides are TGTGCCAGCAGTGTATCGCTGAACACTGAAGCTTTCTTT. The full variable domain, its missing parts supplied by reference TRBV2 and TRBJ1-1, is EPEVTQTPSHQVTQMGQEVILRCVPISNHLYFYWYRQILGQKVEFLVSFYNNEISEKSEIFDDQFSVERPDGSNFTLKIRSTKLEDSAMYFCASSVSLNTEAFFGQGTRLTVV.